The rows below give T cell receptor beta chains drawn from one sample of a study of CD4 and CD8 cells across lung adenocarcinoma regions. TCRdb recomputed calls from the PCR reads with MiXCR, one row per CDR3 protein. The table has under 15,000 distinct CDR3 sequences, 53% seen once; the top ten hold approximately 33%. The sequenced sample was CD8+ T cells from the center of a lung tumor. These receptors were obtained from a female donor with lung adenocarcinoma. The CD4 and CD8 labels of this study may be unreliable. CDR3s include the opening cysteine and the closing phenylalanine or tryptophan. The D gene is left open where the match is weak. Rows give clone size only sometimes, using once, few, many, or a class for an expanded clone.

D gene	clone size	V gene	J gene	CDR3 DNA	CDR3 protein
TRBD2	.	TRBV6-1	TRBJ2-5	TGTGCCAGCAGGCTTGGACGACTAGCCGTGTACCAAGAGACCCAGTACTTC	CASRLGRLAVYQETQYF
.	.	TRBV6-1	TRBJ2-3	TGTGCCAGCACGGCGAGCGGGCGCCGTACCAAAGATACGCAGTATTTT	CASTASGRRTKDTQYF
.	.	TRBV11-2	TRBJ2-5	TGTGCCAGCACCCCATTTTCGGAAGAGACCCAGTACTTC	CASTPFSEETQYF
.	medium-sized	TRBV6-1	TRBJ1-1	TGTGCCAGCAGTCCCGAGGGGGGGCAGAACACTGAAGCTTTCTTT	CASSPEGGQNTEAFF
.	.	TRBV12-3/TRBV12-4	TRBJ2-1	TGTGCCAGCAGTGGGGCAGCGATCAGTTGGAATGAGCAGTTCTTC	CASSGAAISWNEQFF
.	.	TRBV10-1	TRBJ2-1	TGCGCCAGCAGTGTAGTCCAGGGAGGTGAGCAGTTCTTC	CASSVVQGGEQFF
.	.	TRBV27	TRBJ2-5	TGTGCCAGCAGTCCGGGGGACGCAGAGGACCAGTACTTC	CASSPGDAEDQYF
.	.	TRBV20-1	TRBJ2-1	TGCAGTGCTAGAGATCTCGGGCTAGCCCCTGTCGATGAGCAGTTCTTC	CSARDLGLAPVDEQFF
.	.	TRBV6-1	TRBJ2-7	TGTGCCAGCAGGGCCGGGACTTCGTCACTCGAGCAGTACTTC	CASRAGTSSLEQYF
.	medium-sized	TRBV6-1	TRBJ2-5	TGTGCCAGCAGTGAACCGGGGGTTTCAGAGACCCAGTACTTC	CASSEPGVSETQYF
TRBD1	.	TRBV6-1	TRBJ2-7	TGTGCCAGCAGACCCTCGGGACAGGGGTCCCACGAGCAGTACTTC	CASRPSGQGSHEQYF
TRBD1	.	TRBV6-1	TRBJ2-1	TGTGCCAGCCTGACAGGGCGTCTTTGGGGCTCCTACAATGAGCAGTTCTTC	CASLTGRLWGSYNEQFF